This TCR beta chain was recorded in a study of CD8+CD57+ T cells in acquired aplastic anemia (dated by TCRdb to 2017 to 2018). Concerning the study at large: A mean of approximately 3 ug of DNA, ranging from about 0.19 to 27.4 ug, was extracted from sorted CD4+ and CD8+ cells. A CD8+CD57+ expansion meant a frequency higher than the mean frequency seen in healthy subjects.

With regard to this clonotype: Its antigen target is currently unknown. No clone much larger than this one lies a single base away; base qualities are absent.

Points the paper makes about the study in general: Between patients and healthy controls, no significant difference in CD8+ Simpson's diversity was found (P=0.060). Fewer than 35 CD8+ CDR3 sequences were found to be shared between patients and controls, but these sequences appeared to be highly expressed in patients and within the immunodominant clones of the patients.

CDR1 SEHNR and CDR2 FQNEAQ were looked up in the germline V gene (reference sequence). At the junction V is shortened by 6 bases and J by 3 bases; bases outside the gene matches: 12. Taken from cysteine to phenylalanine, the CDR3 has 16 residues. CDR3 DNA is the only sequence kept; it has 48 bases, read in frame from the first base. Patients chosen for sequencing had shown expansion of CD8+CD57+ cells by flow cytometry. Every patient had severe acquired aplastic anemia, diagnosed using the International Study of Aplastic Anemia and Agranulocytosis and Camitta criteria. No therapy had been received by the patients at the time of blood sampling. TCR repertoires of sorted CD4+ and CD8+ blood T cells from severe aplastic anemia patients and healthy subjects were deep-sequenced in the study. In the USA, patient enrollment took place under clinicaltrials.gov protocols 00001620, 01623167, 00001397, 00071045, 00081523 and 00961064. Ficoll-Paque density gradient centrifugation was used to isolate peripheral blood mononuclear cells. Before DNA was extracted, CD4+ and CD8+ T cells were sorted using either FACS or magnetic beads.

Genomic DNA was used as template for profiling of TCR beta VDJ combinations and CDR3 sequences. TCR repertoire sequencing was run on an Illumina HiSeq 2000. The authors processed their data as follows. TRBV/TRBJ rearrangement plots, CDR3 size and DJ length profiles, and Simpson's diversity index were used to evaluate the repertoires. The most abundant DNA sequence in the deep sequencing data was taken as the immunodominant clone. CDR3 amino acid sequences were screened for sharing across subjects and were compared with published repertoires and the VDJdb database. The raw public data were reprocessed by TCRdb itself: fastp quality trimming at Q25, MiXCR clonotype calling, in-frame beta chains only. Rows are combined by CDR3 protein, so each entry shows the most common genes and DNA. The V and J calls reflect TCRdb's pipeline rather than the authors' work. Here the sample has 270,000 or so distinct CDR3 sequences; 82% occur a single time. The top ten clonotypes cover less than 50% of the sample.

Sequencing used sorted CD4+, CD8+, or CD8+CD57+ T cells (not recorded which) from PBMCs. This clonotype originated in a human donor with aplastic anemia. Recombination connected TRBV7-9 to TRBJ1-2; TRBD1 aligns with 8 central bases. The sequenced DNA is TGTGCCAGCAGTGTCCCCCCCAGGGGGCATGACTATGGCTACACCTTC. It encodes CASSVPPRGHDYGYTF.